Listed below are T cell receptor beta chains from one sample, sequenced in a study of a mutant IDH1 vaccine in newly diagnosed glioma. Their cognate antigens are unknown. Sequencing used immunoSEQ multiplex PCR; TCRdb keeps in-frame clones, though not all of them. The sample carries around 53,000 clones, roughly 80% recorded once. The specimen comprised PBMCs, sampled from a glioma patient whose treatment included an IDH1 peptide vaccine. The receptor source for this set is a man aged 35-49 years with glioma. CDR3s include the opening cysteine and the closing phenylalanine or tryptophan. D genes are given only for firm matches. Clone size is shown for a subset of rows, as once, few, many or a class of expanded clone.

v_call	j_call	clone_size	d_call	cdr3_nt	cdr3_aa
TRBV6-1	TRBJ2-7	.	.	TGTGCCAGCAGATCGCAGGGGAGGGAGCAGTACTTC	CASRSQGREQYF
TRBV6-4	TRBJ2-1	.	.	TGTGCCAGCAGTGACGGGACCGAGAACAATGAGCAGTTCTTC	CASSDGTENNEQFF
TRBV4-2	TRBJ1-2	.	TRBD1	TGTGCCAGCAGCCAAGAGGGTCGGCGAGCGACAGGGGGCGGCTCTGGCTACACCTTC	CASSQEGRRATGGGSGYTF
TRBV2	TRBJ2-2	.	.	TGTGCCAGCAGTGAAGCCCTTTGGGTCGGGGCCGGGGAGCTGTTTTTT	CASSEALWVGAGELFF
TRBV30	TRBJ2-1	.	TRBD2	TGTGCCTGGAGTGTACGAGGGAGCGGGGTTATCAATGAGCAGTTCTTC	CAWSVRGSGVINEQFF
TRBV19	TRBJ1-5	.	.	TGTGCCAGTAGTCCAAGCCGCCGTCAGGGTTTACAGCCCCAGCATTTT	CASSPSRRQGLQPQHF
TRBV30	TRBJ2-1	once	.	TGTGCCTGGAGTGTAGGTTCGGTGTACAATGAGCAGTTCTTC	CAWSVGSVYNEQFF
TRBV6-4	TRBJ1-1	.	.	TGTGCCAGCAGCCGAGGGGAGAACACTGAAGCTTTCTTT	CASSRGENTEAFF
TRBV29-1	TRBJ2-5	.	TRBD2	TGCAGCGTGGGGGGGGTAAACTTC	CSVGGVNF
TRBV2	TRBJ1-1	.	.	TGTGCCAGCAGTTTGACCGCGATGAACACTGAAGCTTTCTTT	CASSLTAMNTEAFF